These 3 T cell receptor beta chains were sequenced from one sample in a study of Ad26.COV2.S vaccination and SARS-CoV-2 variants. The table came from immunoSEQ multiplex PCR; TCRdb's copy has only in-frame clones and leaves some out. The sample holds about 350,000 clones, 88% seen once. Indicated treatment: over 15 received Ad26.COV2.S at low or high dose, single or two shots; roughly 5 received placebo; per-sample allocation not given. Sampling happened 63 days after the first vaccine or placebo injection. Sequencing was performed on peripheral blood, taken in a trial of Ad26.COV2.S vaccine versus placebo. Every receptor here comes from a person between 18 and 65 years old who received the Ad26.COV2.S COVID-19 vaccine or a placebo.

This rearrangement joins TRBV6-2 or TRBV6-3 to TRBJ2-1; the match to TRBD1 covers 8 bases. From germline, CDR1 is MNHEY and CDR2 SVGEGT. The CDR3 runs to 15 residues. Trimming removed 6 bases from V and 3 bases from J; junction bases left unmatched: 7. Written as DNA, the CDR3 is TGTGCCAGCAGCATACAGGGGGTAAACTACAATGAGCAGTTCTTC. Translated: CASSIQGVNYNEQFF.

The chain is built from TRBV6-2 or TRBV6-3 and TRBJ2-2; D could derive from TRBD1 or TRBD2 (6 bases each). Trimming removed 5 bases from V and 6 bases from J, with 13 bases in between. Germline V gives CDR1 MNHEY, CDR2 SVGEGT. CDR3 length equals 14 residues. CDR3 residues: CASSRGVLAGELFF. The DNA for the CDR3 is TGTGCCAGCAGTAGGGGGGTCCTGGCCGGGGAGCTGTTTTTT.

The chain carries TRBV7-9 and TRBJ2-7; the D gene is possibly TRBD1 (5 bases). CDR3 length: 16 amino acids. From germline, CDR1 is SEHNR and CDR2 FQNEAQ (reference sequence). V lost 4 bases and J 2 bases, leaving 18 bases between the germline ends. The CDR3, as DNA: TGTGCCAGCAGCTACCCCGAAAGAGACAGACCCTACGAGCAGTACTTC. Translating it yields CASSYPERDRPYEQYF.